Sequencing of this T cell receptor beta chain was carried out in a study of T-cell reconstitution after alpha-beta-depleted transplantation in children. Trimming pared 4 bases from V and 3 bases from J, leaving 17 bases between. The germline V gene has CDR1 SGHAT and CDR2 FQNNGV. CDR3 length: 16 amino acids. Unique molecular identifiers were used in preparing the TCRbeta library. Using its own MiXCR run on the PCR reads, TCRdb lists one record per CDR3 protein. The table includes fewer than 700,000 distinct CDR3 sequences, 23% detected once. The table lists this clonotype with many counts. Its antigen is not identified. General study points: About two months after transplant, alpha-beta T cells reportedly came from several hundred expanded graft clones. When one year had passed after transplant, most T-cell counts and diversity came from newly produced T cells. Some patients owed their high day-60 TCRbeta diversity to surviving recipient T cells and thymic progenitors.

This sequence joins TRBV11-2 and TRBJ2-3, with a weak D call TRBD2 (5 bases). This clonotype originated in a boy younger than two who had a stem cell transplant for acute myeloid leukemia, so the T cells may come from the graft donor. This sample comprised PBMCs, mostly from graft donor cells, obtained 360 days after TCRalphabeta/CD19-depleted stem cell transplant. This CDR3 is CASSSYISRGTDTQYF. CDR3 bases: TGTGCCAGCAGCTCGTATATAAGCAGAGGGACAGATACGCAGTATTTT.